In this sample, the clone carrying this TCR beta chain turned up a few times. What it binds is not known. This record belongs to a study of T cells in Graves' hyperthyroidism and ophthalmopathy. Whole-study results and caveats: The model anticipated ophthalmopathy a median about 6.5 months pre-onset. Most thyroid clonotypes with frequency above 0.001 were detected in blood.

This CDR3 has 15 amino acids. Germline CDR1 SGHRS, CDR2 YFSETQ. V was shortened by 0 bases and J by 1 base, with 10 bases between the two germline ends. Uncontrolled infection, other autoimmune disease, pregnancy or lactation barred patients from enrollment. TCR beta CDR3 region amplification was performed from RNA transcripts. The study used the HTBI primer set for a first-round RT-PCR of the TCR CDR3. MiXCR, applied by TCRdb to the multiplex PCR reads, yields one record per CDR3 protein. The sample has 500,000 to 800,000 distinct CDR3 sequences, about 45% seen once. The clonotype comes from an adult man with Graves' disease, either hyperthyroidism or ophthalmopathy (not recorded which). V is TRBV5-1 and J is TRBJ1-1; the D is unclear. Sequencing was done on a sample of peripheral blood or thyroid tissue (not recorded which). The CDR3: CASSLAIGRNTEAFF. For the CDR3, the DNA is TGCGCCAGCAGCTTGGCCATAGGGAGGAACACTGAAGCTTTCTTT.